One and the same sample provided the 14 T cell receptor beta chains below, sequenced in a study of TET2 disruption in CD19-targeted CAR T cells. These TCRs are of unknown antigen specificity. The treatment here: autologous CTL019 cells: CD19 CAR with 4-1BB and CD3 zeta domains. Generated by immunoSEQ multiplex PCR, the TCRdb table keeps only in-frame clones and is missing some. Recorded here are 25,000 to 30,000 clones; the top ten clones represent about 2%. The specimen was CD8- CAR+ T cells sorted from cultured blood T cells, collected for CD19 CAR T cell therapy. Sample subset: CD8-negative CAR-positive T cells from the infusion product. All receptors derive from a man aged 70 or older with chronic lymphocytic leukemia.

As concerns this clone: The read is 3 residues too short to cover the CDR3 end, so that end is filled in from the germline J gene. The same CDR3 is also encoded by other DNA sequences in this sample. V is TRBV7-9 and J is TRBJ1-2; D unresolved. V was cut by 0 bases and J by 2 bases, with 7 bases left in between. This CDR3 spans 14 amino acids. The V gene's germline CDR1 is SEHNR and CDR2 FQNEAQ (reference sequence). CDR3 DNA (partial): TGTGCCAGCAGCTTAGCTGGGCAGAACTATGGC. This codes for CASSLAGQNYG. In full, the CDR3 is CASSLAGQNYGYTF.

A remark on this clone: Read sequence stops 3 residues before the CDR3 end, and the germline J gene provides the missing end. The chain carries TRBV12-5 and TRBJ2-2; D is unresolved. The V end lost 3 bases, the J end lost 3 bases, and 20 bases lay between the germline ends. This CDR3 is built from 18 residues. Per the germline V gene, CDR1 is LGHNT and CDR2 is FRNRAP. Partial CDR3 DNA: TGTGCTAGTGGTTTCCGATGGCTGACCCTAAGGGACACCGGGGAG. Translation gives CASGFRWLTLRDTGE. The whole CDR3 is CASGFRWLTLRDTGELFF.

On this clone: Coverage ceases 3 residues before the CDR3 finishes, and the germline J gene fills in the end. V gene TRBV30 combines with J gene TRBJ2-7; 9 nucleotides agree with TRBD2. CDR1 GTSNPN and CDR2 SVGIG come from the germline V gene (reference sequence). This CDR3 comprises 13 residues. Germline trimming cut 2 bases from V and 6 bases from J; bases unmatched to any gene: 5. Incomplete CDR3 DNA: TGTGCCTGGAGTCGGCGGGAGGGGGCCGAG. This encodes CAWSRREGAE. The CDR3 in full is CAWSRREGAEQYF.

As regards this clone: The CDR3 goes on 3 residues after the read ends, and that part is filled in from the germline J gene. The V and J genes are TRBV7-9 and TRBJ1-2, with D tentatively TRBD1 (5 bases). The CDR3 loop spans 13 amino acids. CDR1 is SEHNR, CDR2 FQNEAQ, per germline (reference sequence). CDR3 DNA, as far as it was read: TGTGCCAGCAGCTCGCTCCAGCAGGGTAAC. It is translated as CASSSLQQGN. The CDR3 reads in full as CASSSLQQGNYTF. The variable domain in full, completed from reference TRBV7-9 and TRBJ1-2, reads DTGVSQNPRHKITKRGQNVTFRCDPISEHNRLYWYRQTLGQGPEFLTYFQNEAQLEKSRLLSDRFSAERPKGSFSTLEIQRTEQGDSAMYLCASSSLQQGNYTFGSGTRLTVV.

About this clone itself: The sequenced fragment ends 3 residues before the CDR3 boundary, so the rest is inferred from the germline J gene. The gene calls are TRBV15 and TRBJ1-1; D unclear. Trimming cost V 1 base and J 0 bases, with 6 bases left between them. The CDR3 contains 14 residues. Germline V gene data show CDR1 as LNHNV and CDR2 as YYDKDF (reference sequence). The CDR3 spells CATSRAGMNTEAFF. The DNA read from the CDR3 is TGTGCCACCAGCAGAGCAGGCATGAACACTGAA.

This CDR3 is CASSLGQSSYDYTF. Incomplete CDR3 DNA: TGTGCCAGCAGCTTAGGACAAAGCTCCTACGAC. The chain uses TRBV7-9 and TRBJ1-2; D unresolved. Read sequence stops 3 residues before the CDR3 end, and the germline J gene provides the missing end. The CDR3 is 14 amino acids. Germline V CDR1 and CDR2: SEHNR, FQNEAQ (reference sequence).

Concerning this clone: The CDR3 extends 3 residues past the end of the read, so its final part is completed from the germline J gene. This chain connects TRBV6-2 or TRBV6-3 to TRBJ1-1; D possibly corresponds to TRBD1 (5 bases). CDR1 and CDR2 from the germline V gene are MNHEY and SVGEGT. This CDR3 is built from 16 residues. The CDR3 here is CASSSAWTSGGNNAFF. The DNA read from the CDR3 is TGTGCCAGCAGTTCGGCTTGGACTAGCGGGGGGAACAAT.

About this clone itself: The sequenced fragment ends 3 residues before the CDR3 boundary, so the rest is inferred from the germline J gene. The chain joins TRBV19 to TRBJ1-1; D call uncertain. This CDR3 is 13 amino acids long. The V gene's germline CDR1 is LNHDA and CDR2 SQIVND (reference sequence). V shed 5 bases and J shed 1 base, with 8 bases lying between them. The sequenced CDR3 bases are TGTGCCAGTAGTCAGACAAGGAACACTGAA. It specifies CASSQTRNTE. The CDR3, in full, reads CASSQTRNTEAFF.

In regard to this clone: One end of the junction does not line up with germline, which may come from a read error. Partial CDR3 DNA: TGCGCCAGCAGCCCAGAGGTGTACAGGGGGCTTGAAAAA. Its protein product is CASSPEVYRGLEK. The whole CDR3 protein is CASSPEVYRGLEKLFF. V gene TRBV4-2 combines with J gene TRBJ1-4; 9 nucleotides match TRBD1. With the read ending 3 residues before the CDR3 end, the germline J gene is used to fill in that end. CDR3 length: 16 amino acids. Germline values: CDR1 LGHNA, CDR2 YNFKEQ.

With respect to this clone: The sequenced fragment ends 3 residues before the CDR3 boundary, so the rest is inferred from the germline J gene. The rearrangement links TRBV5-1 to TRBJ1-2, with D tentatively TRBD1 (6 bases). Trimming took off 7 bases at V and 2 bases at J, with 9 bases between the two ends. Germline-derived CDR1 and CDR2 are SGHRS and YFSETQ. The CDR3 extends over 12 amino acids. The CDR3 bases that were read are TGCGCCAGCCGACAGGACAACTATGGC. This codes for CASRQDNYG. The full CDR3 protein reads CASRQDNYGYTF.

Worth noting for this clone: The read ends 3 residues early relative to the CDR3; the germline J gene fills the gap. The chain links TRBV7-3 to TRBJ1-2; a weak D match, TRBD1 (5 bases). Germline V gene sequence: CDR1 SGHTA, CDR2 FQGTGA. The CDR3 consists of 14 residues. Incomplete CDR3 DNA: TGTGCCAGCACCAAGGGACTAGGTAACAATGAC. Its protein is CASTKGLGNND. The full CDR3 protein is CASTKGLGNNDYTF.

Turning to this clone: At one end, the junction sequence differs from germline, possibly due to a read error. The read ends 3 residues early relative to the CDR3; the germline J gene fills the gap. Other DNA sequences within the sample encode an identical CDR3. The rearrangement joins TRBV20-1 to TRBJ1-2; D possibly corresponds to TRBD1 (5 bases). This CDR3 region has 13 residues. Germline V lookup: CDR1 DFQATT, CDR2 SNEGSKA (reference sequence). The sequenced CDR3 bases are TGCAGTGCTAGTGTAGACAGTGGGTATGGT. Residues: CSASVDSGYG. The whole CDR3 protein reads CSASVDSGYGYTF.

Turning to this clone: The read terminates 3 residues before the CDR3 end, so the remaining end is supplied by the germline J gene. The V call is TRBV7-7, the J call TRBJ2-7, with 7 positions matching TRBD1. The germline V gene has CDR1 SSHAT and CDR2 FNYEAQ (reference sequence). CDR3 size: 15 residues. V lost 1 base to trimming and J lost 4 bases; unmatched junction nucleotides: 7. This chain's CDR3 is CASSLGPGQQYEQYF. The sequenced CDR3 bases are TGTGCCAGCAGCTTAGGACCGGGACAGCAGTACGAG.

Details on this clone: The read falls 3 residues short of the CDR3 end, and the missing part is taken from the germline J gene. The chain recombines TRBV9 with TRBJ2-6; TRBD1 matches 7 bases. Trimming took 0 bases from V and 0 from J; bases not matched to a gene: 9. The germline CDR1 and CDR2 sequences are SGDLS and YYNGEE. CDR3 size: 19 residues. The CDR3 bases that were read are TGTGCCAGCAGCGTAGGGGGTGACAGGGTTGGCTCTGGGGCCAACGTC. Encoded protein: CASSVGGDRVGSGANV. The full CDR3 reads CASSVGGDRVGSGANVLTF.